The 10 T cell receptor beta chains listed next were all sequenced from one sample in a study of blood T cell repertoires in COVID-19. Method: immunoSEQ multiplex PCR; TCRdb's copy keeps in-frame clones and lacks some. Of a few hundred thousand clones listed, over 75% are singletons. The sample taken for sequencing was peripheral blood. The receptors were gathered from a woman between 45 and 65 years old with acute or convalescent COVID-19.

V is TRBV28 and J is TRBJ1-6; TRBD1 is a possible D gene (6 bases). Germline-derived CDR1 and CDR2 are MDHEN and SYDVKM. CDR3 length equals 16 residues. The germline V and J ends were trimmed by 3 bases and 2 bases, with 11 bases remaining between them. CDR3 DNA sequence: TGTGCCAGCAGTTTGGGGGCGTCCCCCTATAATTCACCCCTCCACTTT. Translated, it gives CASSLGASPYNSPLHF.

This clone was seen a few times. This chain uses TRBV30 with TRBJ1-2; 7 bases match TRBD1. Looked up from germline, CDR1 is GTSNPN and CDR2 is SVGIG (reference sequence). V shed 1 base and J 2 bases; nucleotides not matched to a gene: 1. The CDR3 is 13 amino acids. CDR3 nucleotides: TGTGCCTGGAGTGGACAGGGCAACTATGGCTACACCTTC. Protein product: CAWSGQGNYGYTF.

CDR3 sequence reads: CASSRDRGTETQYF. The CDR3, as DNA: TGTGCCAGCAGCCGAGACAGGGGCACGGAGACCCAGTACTTC. The J gene is TRBJ2-5, the V gene TRBV7-8; 8 bases map to TRBD1. Germline-derived CDR1 and CDR2 are SGHVS and FQNEAQ. This CDR3 has 14 amino acids. J gave up 5 bases and V 5 bases, and 7 bases lay outside the gene matches.

This chain connects TRBV7-9 to TRBJ2-7; TRBD2 matches 11 bases. The CDR3 is made up of 16 amino acids. Germline CDR1 SEHNR, CDR2 FQNEAQ (reference sequence). The ends lost 2 bases at V and 6 bases at J; junction bases unmatched: 9. The CDR3: CASSLKLAGASGEQYF. The CDR3 DNA reads TGTGCCAGCAGCTTAAAACTAGCGGGAGCAAGTGGCGAGCAGTACTTC.

The chain joins TRBV6-5 to TRBJ1-5; 9 bases map to TRBD1. Germline CDR1 reads MNHEY; CDR2 reads SVGAGI. V shed 4 bases, J shed 3 bases, and the junction held 7 bases outside the gene matches. The CDR3 length is 16 residues. The CDR3 protein is CASSSPRQGDNQPQHF. The CDR3 DNA follows: TGTGCCAGCAGTTCACCCCGACAGGGGGACAATCAGCCCCAGCATTTT.

V is TRBV7-3 and J is TRBJ1-5; 7 nucleotides align to TRBD1. CDR1 SGHTA and CDR2 FQGTGA come from the germline V gene. V was clipped by 4 bases and J by 3 bases; unmatched bases: 3. The CDR3 has 14 amino acids. DNA for the CDR3: TGTGCCAGCAGCTCGACAGGGAACAATCAGCCCCAGCATTTT. This gives the protein CASSSTGNNQPQHF.

CDR3 in amino acids: CASTRTGLGSGANVLTF. Here the CDR3 DNA reads TGTGCCAGCACCCGGACAGGGCTAGGCTCTGGGGCCAACGTCCTGACTTTC. The V and J genes are TRBV7-3 and TRBJ2-6; 8 bases agree with TRBD1. Germline CDR1 is SGHTA and CDR2 is FQGTGA. The trim removed 7 bases at V and 0 bases at J, leaving 8 bases unmatched. The CDR3 is 17 amino acids. Together with reference TRBV7-3 and TRBJ2-6, the CDR3 gives the full variable domain: GAGVSQTPSNKVTEKGKYVELRCDPISGHTALYWYRQSLGQGPEFLIYFQGTGAADDSGLPNDRFFAVRPEGSVSTLKIQRTERGDSAVYLCASTRTGLGSGANVLTFGAGSRLTVL.

The rearrangement uses TRBV18 and TRBJ2-7; no clear D gene. V lost 6 bases to trimming and J lost 7 bases, with 16 bases between them. This CDR3 contains 13 residues. Germline V gene lookup returns CDR1 KGHSH and CDR2 LQKENI. The CDR3 loop is CASSTQPAWEQYF. The CDR3 DNA follows: TGTGCCAGCTCGACACAACCCGCCTGGGAGCAGTACTTC.

This rearrangement joins TRBV2 to TRBJ1-2, with D possibly being TRBD1 (5 bases). Germline-derived CDR1 and CDR2 are SNHLY and FYNNEI. Trimming cost V 4 bases and J 3 bases, with 9 bases left between them. This CDR3 region has 13 residues. The CDR3 is CASSVRGDYGYTF. The CDR3 region has the DNA TGTGCCAGCAGTGTACGGGGGGACTATGGCTACACCTTC.

The gene calls are TRBV6-4 and TRBJ1-2; no clear D. Trimming removed 3 bases at V and 0 bases at J, with 11 bases between. The CDR3 consists of 15 residues. Germline assignment: CDR1 MRHNA and CDR2 SNTAGT. CDR3 nucleotide sequence: TGTGCCAGCAGTGAAAGCGGTTTCTCTAACTATGGCTACACCTTC. This gives the protein CASSESGFSNYGYTF.